A single sample is the source of the 24 T cell receptor beta chains below, sequenced in a study of shared clonotypes between healthy human individuals. Produced via immunoSEQ multiplex PCR; TCRdb's table is partial and in-frame only. The sample holds hundreds of thousands of clones; about 96% are singletons and the top ten take 0.32%. Source material: memory CD8+ T cells sorted from blood. The subset here: CD45RO+ cells pooled with CCR7-negative TemRA cells. All receptors come from a man younger than 40 in good health.

About this clone: Other DNA sequences within the sample encode an identical CDR3. The chain uses TRBV4-1 and TRBJ2-7; D unresolved. V gave up 1 base and J gave up 4 bases, with 8 bases separating them. The CDR3 sequence is 13 residues long. The germline CDR1 and CDR2 sequences are MGHRA and YSYEKL. CDR3 nucleotide sequence: TGCGCCAGCAGCCAAGGGGTGTCTTACGAGCAGTACTTC. It specifies CASSQGVSYEQYF.

This rearrangement joins TRBV2 to TRBJ2-7; 14 nucleotides align to TRBD2. CDR3 length: 17 residues. Germline assignment: CDR1 SNHLY and CDR2 FYNNEI. The ends lost 4 bases at V and 2 bases at J; junction bases unmatched: 7. The CDR3 nucleotides are TGTGCCAGCAGTGGGGCAGGGGGACTAGCGGGAGCCTACGAGCAGTACTTC. This gives the protein CASSGAGGLAGAYEQYF.

J is TRBJ1-1 and V is TRBV10-1; no reliable D call. This CDR3 is built from 13 residues. The V gene lost 2 bases and the J gene lost 5 bases, with 9 bases spanning the gap. Per the germline V gene, CDR1 is WNHNN and CDR2 is SYGVQD (reference sequence). CDR3 sequence reads: CASSENVGTEAFF. Written as DNA, the CDR3 is TGCGCCAGCAGTGAGAACGTGGGGACTGAAGCTTTCTTT.

The CDR3 region is CASSSVAGTKKRYGYTF. The CDR3 DNA is TGTGCCAGCAGCTCCGTAGCCGGGACAAAGAAGAGGTATGGCTACACCTTC. This sequence joins TRBV11-2 and TRBJ1-2; D is perhaps TRBD1 (6 bases). The germline V gene has CDR1 SGHAT and CDR2 FQNNGV. The CDR3 loop spans 17 amino acids. V lost 4 bases to trimming and J lost 5 bases, with 23 bases between them.

This chain uses TRBV30 with TRBJ1-4; D call uncertain. Trimming took 0 bases from V and 8 from J, leaving 4 bases between them. This CDR3 has 11 residues. CDR1 and CDR2 (germline): GTSNPN, SVGIG (reference sequence). CDR3 loop: CAWSVREKLFF. As DNA, the CDR3 is TGTGCCTGGAGTGTACGAGAAAAACTGTTTTTT.

About this clone itself: Distinct nucleotide sequences in the sample also encode this CDR3. The J gene is TRBJ2-1, the V gene TRBV20-1; no reliable D call. This CDR3 has 10 amino acids. CDR1 DFQATT and CDR2 SNEGSKA come from the germline V gene (reference sequence). V was pared by 3 bases and J by 6 bases, with 3 bases between. This chain's CDR3 is CSARLNEQFF. The DNA for the CDR3 is TGCAGTGCTAGGCTCAATGAGCAGTTCTTC.

This chain joins TRBV6-1 and TRBJ2-7; 8 bases map to TRBD1. This CDR3 has 14 amino acids. With 3 bases clipped from V and 4 bases from J, the junction kept 5 bases outside the gene matches. Germline-derived CDR1 and CDR2 are MNHNS and SASEGT. The DNA of the CDR3 is TGTGCCAGCAGTGAGGGACAGGTGTTTTACGAGCAGTACTTC. Its protein is CASSEGQVFYEQYF.

The chain employs TRBV6-1 and TRBJ2-7; 7 nucleotides align to TRBD2. The CDR3 consists of 13 residues. V lost 4 bases and J lost 4; bases outside the gene matches: 4. The V gene's germline CDR1 is MNHNS and CDR2 SASEGT. The CDR3 coding sequence is TGTGCCAGCAGTGCCCTGGGGGGGTACGAGCAGTACTTC. As protein: CASSALGGYEQYF.

This rearrangement joins TRBV4-1 to TRBJ1-3; D not resolved. V was trimmed by 0 bases and J by 0 bases, leaving 6 bases between them. Germline CDR1 MGHRA, CDR2 YSYEKL. This CDR3 region has 15 residues. In DNA, the CDR3 is TGCGCCAGCAGCCAAGAGTACTTCTCTGGAAACACCATATATTTT. Encoded protein: CASSQEYFSGNTIYF.

The V and J genes are TRBV10-3 and TRBJ1-2, with a tentative D call TRBD1 (6 bases). Trimming pared 0 bases from V and 4 bases from J, leaving 12 bases between. Germline loops: CDR1 ENHRY, CDR2 SYGVKD. There are 15 residues in the CDR3. This chain's CDR3 is CAISESPDRSYGYTF. CDR3 DNA: TGTGCCATCAGTGAGTCCCCGGACAGATCCTATGGCTACACCTTC.

The CDR3 protein is CASSPSQEITEAFF. The CDR3 DNA sequence: TGTGCCAGCAGTCCCTCACAGGAAATCACTGAAGCTTTCTTT. The chain is built from TRBV28 and TRBJ1-1; maybe TRBD1 (5 bases). In germline, CDR1 is MDHEN, CDR2 SYDVKM. CDR3 length: 14 residues. V lost 5 bases and J 4 bases, leaving 14 bases between the germline ends. Full variable domain (missing parts from reference TRBV28 and TRBJ1-1): DVKVTQSSRYLVKRTGEKVFLECVQDMDHENMFWYRQDPGLGLRLIYFSYDVKMKEKGDIPEGYSVSREKKERFSLILESASTNQTSMYLCASSPSQEITEAFFGQGTRLTVV.

This chain joins TRBV5-1 and TRBJ1-1; D is unresolved. The CDR3 has 12 residues. V was pared by 0 bases and J by 8 bases, with 8 bases between. Germline values: CDR1 SGHRS, CDR2 YFSETQ. In DNA form, the CDR3 reads TGCGCCAGCAGCTTGGCCGGGAGAGAAGCTTTCTTT. Protein product: CASSLAGREAFF.

The rearrangement uses TRBV29-1 and TRBJ2-5; TRBD2 matches at 10 bases. The CDR3 extends over 14 amino acids. With V trimmed by 5 bases and J by 5 bases, 8 bases remained unmatched. In germline, CDR1 is SQVTM, CDR2 ANQGSEA. CDR3 residues: CSVRLAGGRETQYF. In DNA form, the CDR3 reads TGCAGCGTTAGATTAGCGGGAGGAAGGGAGACCCAGTACTTC.

The chain is built from TRBV30 and TRBJ2-3; 8 nucleotides agree with TRBD1. The CDR3 has 14 amino acids. Germline CDR1 reads GTSNPN; CDR2 reads SVGIG (reference sequence). V lost 1 base and J lost 4; bases outside the gene matches: 4. The CDR3 here is CAWSEDRDADTQYF. Here the CDR3 DNA reads TGTGCCTGGAGTGAGGACAGGGATGCAGATACGCAGTATTTT. Variable domain in full (rest from reference TRBV30 and TRBJ2-3): SQTIHQWPATLVQPVGSPLSLECTVEGTSNPNLYWYRQAAGRGLQLLFYSVGIGQISSEVPQNLSASRPQDRQFILSSKKLLLSDSGFYLCAWSEDRDADTQYFGPGTRLTVL.

V and J are TRBV5-1 and TRBJ2-5; no clear D. V gave up 1 base and J gave up 1 base, with 5 bases separating them. CDR1 SGHRS and CDR2 YFSETQ come from the germline V gene. The CDR3 contains 13 residues. The CDR3 loop is CASSLHSQETQYF. As DNA, the CDR3 is TGCGCCAGCAGCTTGCATAGCCAAGAGACCCAGTACTTC.

The V and J genes are TRBV6-1 and TRBJ2-5; D not resolved. This CDR3 region has 12 residues. Germline loops: CDR1 MNHNS, CDR2 SASEGT. Trimming pared 7 bases from V and 5 bases from J, leaving 11 bases between. The CDR3 here is CASIRAGETQYF. CDR3 nucleotide sequence: TGTGCCAGCATCCGGGCTGGGGAGACCCAGTACTTC.

A remark on this clone: The sample carries other DNA sequences with the same CDR3. V and J are TRBV7-9 and TRBJ2-2; tentative D call: TRBD1 (5 bases). Trimming took 0 bases from V and 6 from J, leaving 11 bases between them. Germline V gives CDR1 SEHNR, CDR2 FQNEAQ (reference sequence). The CDR3 sequence is 15 residues long. Written as DNA, the CDR3 is TGTGCCAGCAGCTTAGCCGGTCAGGGCGCCGGGGAGCTGTTTTTT. Translation: CASSLAGQGAGELFF.

The CDR3 reads CASSLGGNEQFF. The CDR3 DNA reads as TGTGCCAGCAGCTTGGGGGGCAATGAGCAGTTCTTC. The chain is built from TRBV5-5 and TRBJ2-1; the D is unclear. V was pared by 0 bases and J by 6 bases, with 4 bases between. The germline V gene has CDR1 SGHKS and CDR2 YYEKEE (reference sequence). The CDR3 has 12 amino acids. The entire variable domain, with the rest obtained from reference TRBV5-5 and TRBJ2-1, is as follows: DAGVTQSPTHLIKTRGQQVTLRCSPISGHKSVSWYQQVLGQGPQFIFQYYEKEERGRGNFPDRFSARQFPNYSSELNVNALLLGDSALYLCASSLGGNEQFFGPGTRLTVL.

This chain joins TRBV10-3 and TRBJ2-2; D is possibly TRBD2 (5 bases). V was clipped by 7 bases and J by 4 bases, with 10 bases between them. This CDR3 is built from 13 residues. Germline-derived CDR1 and CDR2 are ENHRY and SYGVKD. The CDR3 is CAINGGPTGELFF. CDR3 nucleotide sequence: TGTGCCATCAACGGCGGGCCCACCGGGGAGCTGTTTTTT.

The V gene is TRBV7-6, the J gene TRBJ2-2; D uncertain. V gave up 0 bases and J gave up 2 bases, with 4 bases separating them. There are 14 residues in the CDR3. Looked up from germline, CDR1 is SGHVS and CDR2 is FNYEAQ. The CDR3: CASSLAENTGELFF. CDR3 in DNA: TGTGCCAGCAGCTTAGCGGAAAACACCGGGGAGCTGTTTTTT.

The chain joins TRBV19 to TRBJ2-1; D is unresolved. The germline CDR1 and CDR2 sequences are LNHDA and SQIVND (reference sequence). This CDR3 contains 12 residues. Trimming cost V 8 bases and J 2 bases, with 7 bases left between them. The CDR3 DNA follows: TGTGCCAGTCTAAGCGCCTACAATGAGCAGTTCTTC. It translates to CASLSAYNEQFF. Full variable domain (outside the CDR3, taken from reference TRBV19 and TRBJ2-1): DGGITQSPKYLFRKEGQNVTLSCEQNLNHDAMYWYRQDPGQGLRLIYYSQIVNDFQKGDIAEGYSVSREKKESFPLTVTSAQKNPTAFYLCASLSAYNEQFFGPGTRLTVL.

The chain uses TRBV19 and TRBJ2-2, with a weak D call TRBD2 (6 bases). V lost 1 base, J lost 9 bases, and 9 bases lay in between. Germline V gene data show CDR1 as LNHDA and CDR2 as SQIVND (reference sequence). This CDR3 has 13 amino acids. The CDR3 DNA reads as TGTGCCAGTAGTATAGGCGGGACCCGGGAGCTGTTTTTT. Translation: CASSIGGTRELFF.

This chain uses TRBV4-2 with TRBJ2-2, with a tentative D call TRBD1 (6 bases). The germline CDR1 and CDR2 sequences are LGHNA and YNFKEQ. Trimming shortened V by 0 bases and J by 1 base, and 9 bases separated the two germline ends. This CDR3 is built from 16 residues. CDR3 DNA: TGTGCCAGCAGCCAAGAACAGGGAAAGAACACCGGGGAGCTGTTTTTT. It is translated as CASSQEQGKNTGELFF.

The chain employs TRBV19 and TRBJ2-1; 8 bases agree with TRBD1. V trimming: 2 bases; J trimming: 7 bases; junction bases outside the gene matches: 7. Looked up from germline, CDR1 is LNHDA and CDR2 is SQIVND (reference sequence). The CDR3 is made up of 15 amino acids. CDR3 bases: TGTGCCAGTAGTATATCGGGGACAGGCCTTAATGAGCAGTTCTTC. Translating gives CASSISGTGLNEQFF.